A single sample is the source of the 29 T cell receptor beta chains below, sequenced in a study of immune heterogeneity within non-small cell lung tumors. Multiplex PCR (32 V and 13 J primers) was used to amplify the TCR beta CDR3. In TCRdb, the multiplex PCR reads were re-called with MiXCR into one record per CDR3 protein. The table has approximately 5,000 distinct CDR3 sequences, 20% seen once. The template for each sample was roughly 650 ng of genomic DNA, which had been extracted from bulk tumor tissue. Several far-apart biopsies were taken per primary tumor during surgery. The patients were newly diagnosed with non-small cell lung cancer, had not been treated, and had curative surgery. The sequenced sample consisted of lung tumor tissue. Every receptor here comes from a man aged 60-69 years with non-small cell lung cancer.

The rearrangement joins TRBV7-9 to TRBJ2-1; 8 bases line up with TRBD2. Germline V CDR1 and CDR2: SEHNR, FQNEAQ (reference sequence). The ends lost 4 bases at V and 5 bases at J; junction bases unmatched: 13. CDR3 length: 17 residues. CDR3 sequence (DNA): TGTGCCAGCAGCTCCTCGGGCCTAGCGGGTACCGACAATGAGCAGTTCTTC. The encoded protein is CASSSSGLAGTDNEQFF.

The CDR3 DNA is TGTGCCAGCTCCGGACTAGCGGGCGATGAGCAGTTCTTC. It codes for CASSGLAGDEQFF. The chain links TRBV18 to TRBJ2-1, with TRBD2 identical over 11 bases. This CDR3 has 13 amino acids. V dropped 6 bases and J dropped 8; count of bases not matched to a gene: 3. Germline V lookup: CDR1 KGHSH, CDR2 LQKENI.

This clonotype has only a few counts. The CDR3 region is CASSPLWGRGGGYTF. The CDR3 nucleotides are TGTGCCAGCAGTCCCTTGTGGGGCAGGGGAGGCGGCTACACCTTC. The chain carries TRBV27 and TRBJ1-2; D may be TRBD1 (6 bases). Germline assignment: CDR1 MNHEY and CDR2 SMNVEV (reference sequence). V was cut by 5 bases and J by 8 bases, with 21 bases left in between. The CDR3 has 15 amino acids.

This clonotype was counted between two and nine times. The chain carries TRBV12-3 or TRBV12-4 and TRBJ1-5; D is possibly TRBD1 (5 bases). V was shortened by 7 bases and J by 5 bases, with 15 bases between the two germline ends. This CDR3 contains 14 residues. The CDR3 nucleotides are TGTGCCAGCACCTCAGGGAGGTCCGATCAGCCCCAGCATTTT. Protein sequence: CASTSGRSDQPQHF.

A remark on this clonotype: A read error is possible here, since a much larger clone lies one base away. The V gene is TRBV12-3 or TRBV12-4, the J gene TRBJ1-6, with D perhaps TRBD1 (6 bases). The CDR3 runs to 15 residues. V shed 6 bases and J shed 6 bases, with 15 bases lying between them. The CDR3 nucleotides are TGTGCCAGCAGACTTACAGGGATCGGTAATTCACCCCTCCACTTT. This encodes CASRLTGIGNSPLHF.

This clonotype appeared a few times. V usage is TRBV2 and J usage is TRBJ2-7; TRBD2 aligns across 14 bases. Losses at the gene ends were 4 bases for V and 5 bases for J; bases not matched to a gene: 1. Germline assignment: CDR1 SNHLY and CDR2 FYNNEI. This CDR3 has 14 residues. The CDR3 sequence: CASSGTSGRNEQYF. The CDR3 DNA follows: TGTGCCAGCAGTGGGACTAGCGGGAGGAACGAGCAGTACTTC.

The V and J genes are TRBV20-1 and TRBJ2-7, with 10 nucleotides matching TRBD2. This CDR3 is built from 14 residues. Germline V gene data show CDR1 as DFQATT and CDR2 as SNEGSKA (reference sequence). V lost 3 bases, J lost 4 bases, and 6 bases stayed unmatched. Here the CDR3 DNA reads TGCAGTGCTAGCGGGGGACTAGCGACGTACGAGCAGTACTTC. Amino acids: CSASGGLATYEQYF.

This clonotype was seen a handful of times. The genes are TRBV6-4 and TRBJ2-3, with TRBD2 identical over 13 bases. After removal of 7 bases from V and 5 bases from J, the junction contained 3 bases not matched to a gene. Germline lookup yields CDR1 MRHNA and CDR2 SNTAGT. The CDR3 is 14 residues long. CDR3 DNA: TGTGCCAGCAAATGGACTAGCGGGGGAGATACGCAGTATTTT. Protein sequence: CASKWTSGGDTQYF.

This clonotype has more than one count but fewer than ten. The chain joins TRBV5-6 to TRBJ2-7; 7 nucleotides line up with TRBD1. The CDR3 runs 14 residues. V was pared by 0 bases and J by 2 bases, with 2 bases of the junction left unmatched. The germline V gene has CDR1 SGHDT and CDR2 YYEEEE. CDR3 DNA sequence: TGTGCCAGCAGCTTGGTGGGACAGACCTACGAGCAGTACTTC. Its translation: CASSLVGQTYEQYF. Using reference TRBV5-6 and TRBJ2-7 for the parts outside the CDR3, the full variable domain is DAGVTQSPTHLIKTRGQQVTLRCSPKSGHDTVSWYQQALGQGPQFIFQYYEEEERQRGNFPDRFSGHQFPNYSSELNVNALLLGDSALYLCASSLVGQTYEQYFGPGTRLTVT.

Relative to its sample, this clonotype is medium-sized. The rearrangement uses TRBV5-1 and TRBJ2-1; 9 bases align to TRBD1. Germline V gene data show CDR1 as SGHRS and CDR2 as YFSETQ. V shed 4 bases, J shed 9 bases, and the junction held 14 bases outside the gene matches. This CDR3 spans 16 amino acids. CDR3 region: CASSPKGQGWSSEQFF. CDR3 in DNA: TGCGCCAGCAGCCCAAAGGGACAGGGTTGGAGTAGTGAGCAGTTCTTC.

The chain joins TRBV6-2 or TRBV6-3 to TRBJ2-3, with a possible D match to TRBD2 (6 bases). CDR1 MNHEY and CDR2 SVGEGT come from the germline V gene. Trimming left V 6 bases short and J 0 bases short, with 10 bases between. This CDR3 is built from 14 residues. The CDR3 coding sequence is TGTGCCAGCAGCCAGAGCGGGAGCACAGATACGCAGTATTTT. Translation gives CASSQSGSTDTQYF.

The J gene is TRBJ2-4, the V gene TRBV5-1; 7 bases fit TRBD1. V gave up 0 bases and J gave up 1 base; unmatched junction bases: 16. The V gene's germline CDR1 is SGHRS and CDR2 YFSETQ. The CDR3 loop spans 20 amino acids. For the CDR3, the DNA is TGCGCCAGCAGCTTGGGAGGGGACCAGGGGGAGATTATGGCCAAAAACATTCAGTACTTC. Protein product: CASSLGGDQGEIMAKNIQYF. The full variable domain, in which reference TRBV5-1 and TRBJ2-4 provide the parts outside the CDR3, is KAGVTQTPRYLIKTRGQQVTLSCSPISGHRSVSWYQQTPGQGLQFLFEYFSETQRNKGNFPGRFSGRQFSNSRSEMNVSTLELGDSALYLCASSLGGDQGEIMAKNIQYFGAGTRLSVL.

The V and J genes are TRBV3-1 and TRBJ1-6, with a possible D match to TRBD1 (6 bases). V gave up 6 bases and J gave up 10 bases, with 16 bases separating them. CDR1 and CDR2 (germline): LGHDT, YNNKEL (reference sequence). This CDR3 contains 14 residues. CDR3 in amino acids: CASRPDSTHSPLHF. The CDR3 DNA reads TGTGCCAGCAGGCCGGACAGTACCCACTCACCCCTCCACTTT.

The chain joins TRBV19 to TRBJ2-3, with 11 nucleotides matching TRBD2. Trimming at V came to 7 bases and at J to 2 bases, leaving 11 bases not matched to a gene. This CDR3 region has 17 residues. Germline V CDR1 and CDR2: LNHDA, SQIVND (reference sequence). CDR3 DNA: TGTGCCAGTACCCTTGCTCTGGGACTAGCGGACACAGATACGCAGTATTTT. It codes for CASTLALGLADTDTQYF.

In regard to this clonotype: One base away lies a much larger clone, so this may be a sequencing read error. CDR3 protein: CASSPRPDSYEQHF. As DNA, the CDR3 is TGTGCCAGCAGCCCGCGGCCAGACTCCTACGAGCAGCACTTC. The rearrangement uses TRBV11-2 and TRBJ2-7; D is unclear. Germline CDR1 is SGHAT and CDR2 is FQNNGV. CDR3 size: 14 residues. Drawing the rest from reference TRBV11-2 and TRBJ2-7, the complete variable domain is EAGVAQSPRYKIIEKRQSVAFWCNPISGHATLYWYQQILGQGPKLLIQFQNNGVVDDSQLPKDRFSAERLKGVDSTLKIQPAKLEDSAVYLCASSPRPDSYEQHFGPGTRLTVT.

This clonotype was seen only a few times. This chain uses TRBV5-1 with TRBJ2-7, with D perhaps given as TRBD1 or TRBD2 (5 bases each). The CDR3 is 14 residues long. The V and J ends lost 4 bases and 3 bases respectively, with 14 bases between them. CDR1 is SGHRS, CDR2 YFSETQ, per germline. CDR3 nucleotides: TGCGCCAGCAGCCTGGGACCGAGTAACTACGAGCAGTACTTC. It codes for CASSLGPSNYEQYF.

The rearrangement links TRBV6-9 to TRBJ1-6; 7 positions agree with TRBD1. V lost 3 bases, J lost 0 bases, and 17 bases stayed unmatched. This CDR3 has 21 amino acids. Germline CDR1 is MNHGY and CDR2 is SVAAGI. This CDR3 is CASSYATSRTGLSSYNSPLHF. Written as DNA, the CDR3 is TGTGCCAGCAGTTACGCGACATCCCGGACAGGCTTGAGCTCCTATAATTCACCCCTCCACTTT.

This sequence joins TRBV6-1 and TRBJ1-1; D perhaps matches TRBD1 (6 bases). Trimming cost V 1 base and J 11 bases, with 11 bases left between them. Germline-derived CDR1 and CDR2 are MNHNS and SASEGT. This CDR3 comprises 12 residues. CDR3 sequence: CASSEGGLGAFF. The CDR3 DNA sequence: TGTGCCAGCAGTGAAGGGGGGCTCGGGGCTTTCTTT.

This clonotype was seen a handful of times. This chain joins TRBV5-5 and TRBJ2-7, with 10 bases fitting TRBD1. The CDR3 is 15 amino acids. J lost 4 bases, V lost 2 bases, and 6 bases had no gene match. Germline V lookup: CDR1 SGHKS, CDR2 YYEKEE (reference sequence). CDR3 in DNA: TGTGCCAGCAGCTTTTTAGGGACAGGGGTATACGAGCAGTACTTC. Encoded protein: CASSFLGTGVYEQYF.

This chain joins TRBV20-1 and TRBJ2-1; D may be TRBD1 or TRBD2 (5 bases each). This CDR3 region has 15 residues. The V and J ends lost 5 bases and 8 bases respectively, with 22 bases between them. Per germline, CDR1 DFQATT and CDR2 SNEGSKA (reference sequence). The CDR3 coding sequence is TGCAGTGCTTCATTTCCGGGACCCCTATTGGATGAGCAGTTCTTC. Translation gives CSASFPGPLLDEQFF.

The chain employs TRBV10-1 and TRBJ2-1, with no clear D. The CDR3 covers 14 residues. Looked up from germline, CDR1 is WNHNN and CDR2 is SYGVQD (reference sequence). V gave up 2 bases and J gave up 9 bases, with 14 bases separating them. CDR3 nucleotide sequence: TGCGCCAGCAGTGAGAGCACAGCTCGCGCTGAGCAGTTCTTC. It is translated as CASSESTARAEQFF.

This clonotype was seen more than once but under ten times. V is TRBV11-2 and J is TRBJ2-5; the D call may be TRBD1 or TRBD2 (5 bases each). The CDR3 has 15 amino acids. V was clipped by 5 bases and J by 7 bases, with 20 bases between them. CDR1 is SGHAT and CDR2 is FQNNGV in the germline V gene. Written as DNA, the CDR3 is TGTGCCAGCAGCAACACAGGTCCGGGGAAAAGGACCCAGTACTTC. Translating it yields CASSNTGPGKRTQYF.

As concerns this clonotype: A read error may explain this, as a much larger clone is one base away. V is TRBV6-1 and J is TRBJ1-3, with unresolved D. The germline V gene has CDR1 MNHNS and CDR2 SASEGT. This CDR3 has 14 residues. CDR3 sequence (DNA): TGTGCCACACAGAGGGCCGGAGGTGGAGACACCATATATTTT. The encoded protein is CATQRAGGGDTIYF.

By frequency in the sample, this clonotype is medium-sized. The chain has TRBV12-3 or TRBV12-4 and TRBJ1-2; D ambiguous. This CDR3 has 12 residues. Trimming removed 3 bases at V and 4 bases at J, with 6 bases between. CDR3 nucleotides: TGTGCCAGCAGTTTGGACCGCTATGGCTACACCTTC. This sequence encodes CASSLDRYGYTF.

This clonotype appeared a few times. The V call is TRBV4-2, the J call TRBJ2-1, with no clear D. The germline V and J ends were trimmed by 2 bases and 8 bases, with 16 bases remaining between them. The CDR3 contains 15 residues. Germline V gene data show CDR1 as LGHNA and CDR2 as YNFKEQ. The CDR3 coding sequence is TGTGCCAGCAGCCAATCTAAGCTAGTCTTGGATGAGCAGTTCTTC. It yields the protein CASSQSKLVLDEQFF.

In its sample, this clonotype ranks as medium-sized. The chain is built from TRBV11-3 and TRBJ1-1; unclear D gene. V gave up 2 bases and J gave up 5 bases, with 12 bases separating them. The CDR3 has 14 amino acids. The V gene's germline CDR1 is SGHNT and CDR2 YENEEA. The CDR3 spells CASSLSGLRTEAFF. The CDR3 region has the DNA TGTGCCAGCAGCTTATCCGGGTTGAGAACTGAAGCTTTCTTT.

This clonotype turned up a few times. The V and J genes are TRBV12-3 or TRBV12-4 and TRBJ1-5; no reliable D call. The length of the CDR3 is 15 residues. Trimming stripped 2 bases from V and 0 bases from J, with 8 bases between. This CDR3 reads CASSLIQSSNQPQHF. The CDR3 DNA reads TGTGCCAGCAGTTTAATCCAGTCTAGCAATCAGCCCCAGCATTTT.

This chain connects TRBV6-4 to TRBJ2-2; D is ambiguous. Germline lookup yields CDR1 MRHNA and CDR2 SNTAGT. V lost 6 bases and J 4 bases, leaving 15 bases between the germline ends. The CDR3 loop spans 15 amino acids. CDR3 bases: TGTGCCAGCAGCGCCGAAACTACAGTCACCGGGGAGCTGTTTTTT. This encodes CASSAETTVTGELFF.

This clonotype has a handful of counts. The CDR3 here is CASGMTADYEKLFF. The CDR3 DNA reads TGTGCCAGCGGGATGACCGCAGATTATGAAAAACTGTTTTTT. The chain links TRBV19 to TRBJ1-4; D remains ambiguous. Germline V gene data show CDR1 as LNHDA and CDR2 as SQIVND (reference sequence). The length of the CDR3 is 14 residues. The germline V and J ends were trimmed by 9 bases and 6 bases, with 17 bases remaining between them. Drawing the rest from reference TRBV19 and TRBJ1-4, the complete variable domain is DGGITQSPKYLFRKEGQNVTLSCEQNLNHDAMYWYRQDPGQGLRLIYYSQIVNDFQKGDIAEGYSVSREKKESFPLTVTSAQKNPTAFYLCASGMTADYEKLFFGSGTQLSVL.